The 27 T cell receptor beta chains below all came from one sample that was sequenced in a study of cytomegalovirus exposure and HLA in healthy donors. With 60 Vbeta and 13 Jbeta primers, the PCR was carried out. TCRdb's table, derived via immunoSEQ multiplex PCR, lists solely in-frame clones and lacks some. The sample contains over 150,000 clones, about 70% of which appear only once. The sequenced sample was PBMCs. These TCRs come from a woman between 35 and 50 years old in good health and CMV-seropositive.

For the CDR3, the DNA is TGTGCCAGCAGCACATCCCCCGTCGAGGTCTACGAGCAGTACTTC. It translates to CASSTSPVEVYEQYF. V is TRBV9 and J is TRBJ2-7; no firm D call. Looked up from germline, CDR1 is SGDLS and CDR2 is YYNGEE. CDR3 length: 15 residues. With 4 bases removed from V and 3 bases from J, the gap between germline ends came to 17 bases.

To note about this clone: The same CDR3 arises from other DNA sequences in this sample as well. The V and J genes are TRBV19 and TRBJ2-7, with 7 bases identical to TRBD1. Germline V gene sequence: CDR1 LNHDA, CDR2 SQIVND (reference sequence). V shed 5 bases, J shed 5 bases, and the junction held 12 bases outside the gene matches. This CDR3 comprises 15 residues. CDR3 residues: CASSSTGVMIHEQYF. DNA for the CDR3: TGTGCCAGTAGTTCAACAGGGGTCATGATCCACGAGCAGTACTTC.

J is TRBJ1-2 and V is TRBV2, with D possibly being TRBD1 (5 bases). The CDR3 totals 13 residues. V gave up 4 bases and J gave up 1 base, with 7 bases separating them. Germline assignment: CDR1 SNHLY and CDR2 FYNNEI. The CDR3 bases are TGTGCCAGCAGTGGACAGCTTAACTATGGCTACACCTTC. It encodes CASSGQLNYGYTF.

V is TRBV11-2 and J is TRBJ2-5; 11 bases align to TRBD1. Germline lookup yields CDR1 SGHAT and CDR2 FQNNGV. The CDR3 extends over 16 amino acids. V was pared by 5 bases and J by 2 bases, with 7 bases of the junction left unmatched. CDR3 sequence (DNA): TGTGCCAGCAGCACCACCGGGACAGGGGGGCAAGAGACCCAGTACTTC. Translated, it gives CASSTTGTGGQETQYF.

This clone was seen more than once but under ten times. V and J are TRBV6-6 and TRBJ1-3; 9 bases are shared with TRBD1. The J segment lost 5 bases and the V segment lost 5 bases, leaving 7 bases of the junction unmatched. The germline CDR1 and CDR2 sequences are MNHNY and SVGAGI (reference sequence). The CDR3 spans 15 residues. The CDR3 here is CASSPRTGVRNTIYF. DNA of the CDR3: TGTGCCAGCAGTCCCCGGACAGGGGTGAGAAACACCATATATTTT.

The chain has TRBV5-1 and TRBJ2-3; D is perhaps TRBD2 (6 bases). CDR3 size: 13 residues. Trimming removed 3 bases at V and 9 bases at J, with 14 bases between. Looked up from germline, CDR1 is SGHRS and CDR2 is YFSETQ. This CDR3 is CASSSAGGETQYF. In nucleotides, the CDR3 is TGCGCCAGCAGCTCGGCGGGCGGGGAAACGCAGTATTTT.

This clone was counted a single time. The chain couples TRBV5-7 to TRBJ1-2; 10 bases match TRBD1. TRBV5-7 is an open reading frame, and its role is uncertain. The J segment lost 9 bases and the V segment lost 0 bases, leaving 2 bases of the junction unmatched. The CDR3 is 13 residues long. The CDR3 coding sequence is TGTGCCAGCAGCTTGGGGGACAGGGGCAGCTACACCTTC. Encoded protein: CASSLGDRGSYTF.

J is TRBJ1-5 and V is TRBV4-1; D is possibly TRBD1 (6 bases). Trimming shortened V by 4 bases and J by 0 bases, and 7 bases separated the two germline ends. The CDR3 is 14 residues long. Per germline, CDR1 MGHRA and CDR2 YSYEKL. The CDR3: CASSLDSSNQPQHF. CDR3 sequence (DNA): TGCGCCAGCAGCCTGGACAGTAGCAATCAGCCCCAGCATTTT.

As for this clone: It is unclear where the CDR3 begins or ends on the DNA, so no DNA is shown, and the CDR3 is as TCRdb lists it. This chain connects TRBV6-6 to TRBJ2-3; the DNA was not compared with TRBD1, the D call given in the table. Germline CDR1 reads MNHNY; CDR2 reads SVGAGI (reference sequence). The CDR3 has 14 residues if both end residues are counted. The CDR3 sequence is CASSSSDRADTQYF.

In this sample, this clone turned up a few times. The CDR3 protein is CASSARGQITGELFF. The CDR3, as DNA: TGTGCCAGCAGTGCAAGGGGGCAGATCACCGGGGAGCTGTTTTTT. This chain uses TRBV2 with TRBJ2-2; 7 bases line up with TRBD1. Per the germline V gene, CDR1 is SNHLY and CDR2 is FYNNEI. CDR3 length: 15 amino acids. V lost 4 bases to trimming and J lost 4 bases; unmatched junction nucleotides: 6.

This clone was picked up a small number of times. The J gene is TRBJ2-1, the V gene TRBV7-2; D not resolved. The length of the CDR3 is 16 residues. The germline gives CDR1 SGHTA, CDR2 FQGNSA. V gave up 1 base and J gave up 7 bases, with 17 bases separating them. In nucleotides, the CDR3 is TGTGCCAGCAGCTTAGAAGGCGGCCGGTCGTGGAATGAGCAGTTCTTC. This encodes CASSLEGGRSWNEQFF.

The chain is built from TRBV9 and TRBJ2-3; 8 bases match TRBD2. The trim removed 4 bases at V and 4 bases at J, leaving 14 bases unmatched. CDR1 SGDLS and CDR2 YYNGEE come from the germline V gene. The CDR3 is 17 amino acids. The CDR3 bases are TGTGCCAGCAGCCCACTGCGGGCGGGAGGATCTCCAGATACGCAGTATTTT. Protein sequence: CASSPLRAGGSPDTQYF.

The gene calls are TRBV5-8 and TRBJ2-5, with D possibly TRBD2 on 6 matching bases. The CDR3 loop spans 15 amino acids. Germline V gives CDR1 SGHTS, CDR2 YDEGEE. V was pared by 2 bases and J by 1 base, with 12 bases between. CDR3 region: CASSFGGTPQETQYF. The DNA for the CDR3 is TGTGCCAGCAGCTTTGGCGGGACTCCCCAAGAGACCCAGTACTTC. The complete variable domain, with remaining parts taken from reference TRBV5-8 and TRBJ2-5, reads EAGVTQSPTHLIKTRGQQATLRCSPISGHTSVYWYQQALGLGLQFLLWYDEGEERNRGNFPPRFSGRQFPNYSSELNVNALELEDSALYLCASSFGGTPQETQYFGPGTRLLVL.

For this clone: At one boundary the junction diverges from the germline segment, which might be a read error. The CDR3 DNA reads as TGTGCCAGCGGGGGGGGATTGATCAATCAGCCCCAGAATTTT. Protein product: CASGGGLINQPQNF. The gene calls are TRBV2 and TRBJ1-5; D might be TRBD1 (5 bases). Germline CDR1 SNHLY, CDR2 FYNNEI. The CDR3 is 14 residues long.

The J gene is TRBJ1-4, the V gene TRBV5-4, with TRBD1 as a possible D gene (5 bases). The CDR3 extends over 16 amino acids. The V end lost 4 bases, the J end lost 0 bases, and 13 bases lay between the germline ends. In germline, CDR1 is SGHNT, CDR2 YYREEE (reference sequence). In nucleotides, the CDR3 is TGTGCCAGCAGCGTGACAGCTCATCCAACTAATGAAAAACTGTTTTTT. This sequence encodes CASSVTAHPTNEKLFF.

This chain connects TRBV5-4 to TRBJ2-5, with 8 bases aligning to TRBD2. The CDR3 runs 13 residues. The germline V gene has CDR1 SGHNT and CDR2 YYREEE (reference sequence). The trim removed 4 bases at V and 5 bases at J, leaving 4 bases unmatched. In DNA form, the CDR3 reads TGTGCCAGCAGCGGACTAGCTGCGGAGACCCAGTACTTC. Its translation is CASSGLAAETQYF. The full variable domain, completed using reference TRBV5-4 and TRBJ2-5, is ETGVTQSPTHLIKTRGQQVTLRCSSQSGHNTVSWYQQALGQGPQFIFQYYREEENGRGNFPPRFSGLQFPNYSSELNVNALELDDSALYLCASSGLAAETQYFGPGTRLLVL.

The chain carries TRBV18 and TRBJ2-1; 8 bases match TRBD2. This CDR3 is 14 amino acids long. V lost 9 bases and J lost 7; bases outside the gene matches: 11. Germline CDR1 KGHSH, CDR2 LQKENI. CDR3 DNA: TGTGCCAGTTGTCTCGGCGGGGGGAATAATGAGCAGTTCTTC. This gives the protein CASCLGGGNNEQFF.

This chain links TRBV4-2 with TRBJ2-7; D might be TRBD1 (6 bases). The CDR3 contains 15 residues. Trimming removed 7 bases at V and 4 bases at J, with 20 bases between. The germline V gene encodes CDR1 LGHNA and CDR2 YNFKEQ. CDR3 in DNA: TGTGCCAGCAATGGGGACACGGTGGGGGATTACGAGCAGTACTTC. Translation: CASNGDTVGDYEQYF.

CDR3 bases: TGCGCCAGCAGCGACACCGGGACAGCTACCTACGAGCAGTACTTC. Its protein is CASSDTGTATYEQYF. The genes are TRBV5-1 and TRBJ2-7; the match to TRBD1 covers 7 bases. The CDR3 spans 15 residues. V was clipped by 4 bases and J by 2 bases; unmatched bases: 9. The germline gives CDR1 SGHRS, CDR2 YFSETQ.

In its sample, this clone was seen many times. The chain couples TRBV5-1 to TRBJ1-1, with D unresolved. The V gene lost 5 bases and the J gene lost 4 bases, with 15 bases spanning the gap. The CDR3 sequence is 14 residues long. Germline V gene sequence: CDR1 SGHRS, CDR2 YFSETQ. CDR3 DNA sequence: TGCGCCAGCAGTTTCATCCTACCTGGCACTGAAGCTTTCTTT. Its translation: CASSFILPGTEAFF. Based on the CDR3 plus reference TRBV5-1 and TRBJ1-1, the full variable domain is KAGVTQTPRYLIKTRGQQVTLSCSPISGHRSVSWYQQTPGQGLQFLFEYFSETQRNKGNFPGRFSGRQFSNSRSEMNVSTLELGDSALYLCASSFILPGTEAFFGQGTRLTVV.

Worth noting for this clone: In the same sample, other DNA sequences code for this CDR3. The chain uses TRBV18 and TRBJ1-4, with TRBD1 matching 8 bases. V shed 3 bases, J shed 7 bases, and the junction held 4 bases outside the gene matches. CDR3 length: 14 amino acids. Germline-derived CDR1 and CDR2 are KGHSH and LQKENI. The chain's CDR3 is CASSPDRVGEKLFF. CDR3 nucleotide sequence: TGTGCCAGCTCACCGGACAGGGTTGGTGAAAAACTGTTTTTT. Drawing the rest from reference TRBV18 and TRBJ1-4, the complete variable domain is NAGVMQNPRHLVRRRGQEARLRCSPMKGHSHVYWYRQLPEEGLKFMVYLQKENIIDESGMPKERFSAEFPKEGPSILRIQQVVRGDSAAYFCASSPDRVGEKLFFGSGTQLSVL.

The CDR3 coding sequence is TGTGCCAGCAGCTTAGTATTCGGAGAGACCCAGTACTTC. This codes for CASSLVFGETQYF. V gene TRBV7-3 combines with J gene TRBJ2-5; D is ambiguous. V dropped 2 bases and J dropped 4 bases, with 8 bases sitting between them. Germline CDR1 and CDR2: SGHTA and FQGTGA. The CDR3 sequence is 13 residues long. Supplemented by reference TRBV7-3 and TRBJ2-5, the full variable domain reads GAGVSQTPSNKVTEKGKYVELRCDPISGHTALYWYRQSLGQGPEFLIYFQGTGAADDSGLPNDRFFAVRPEGSVSTLKIQRTERGDSAVYLCASSLVFGETQYFGPGTRLLVL.

This clone was recorded only once. The rearrangement joins TRBV4-2 to TRBJ2-7, with TRBD1 matching over 8 bases. Looked up from germline, CDR1 is LGHNA and CDR2 is YNFKEQ. V lost 4 bases to trimming and J lost 4 bases; unmatched junction nucleotides: 9. CDR3 length equals 15 residues. CDR3 protein: CASSPGQAGSYEQYF. For the CDR3, the DNA is TGTGCCAGCAGCCCGGGACAGGCTGGTTCTTACGAGCAGTACTTC.

The chain joins TRBV5-4 to TRBJ1-1; perhaps TRBD1 as D (6 bases). Trimming left V 0 bases short and J 4 bases short, with 13 bases between. Germline CDR1 reads SGHNT; CDR2 reads YYREEE (reference sequence). CDR3 length equals 15 residues. The chain's CDR3 is CASSLDPRGATEAFF. The DNA for the CDR3 is TGTGCCAGCAGCTTGGACCCCCGGGGGGCCACTGAAGCTTTCTTT.

This clone was observed a few times. J is TRBJ1-2 and V is TRBV4-3; D unclear. This CDR3 is 14 amino acids long. V was trimmed by 0 bases and J by 8 bases, leaving 13 bases between them. Per germline, CDR1 LGHNA and CDR2 YSLEER. CDR3 residues: CASSQDRGPRGYTF. In DNA form, the CDR3 reads TGCGCCAGCAGCCAAGATCGAGGTCCACGGGGCTACACCTTC.

The chain uses TRBV6-1 and TRBJ1-3; unclear D gene. This CDR3 comprises 13 residues. V was shortened by 5 bases and J by 4 bases, with 9 bases between the two germline ends. Germline V lookup: CDR1 MNHNS, CDR2 SASEGT. CDR3 sequence (DNA): TGTGCCAGCAGTCAGTCCTGGGGAAACACCATATATTTT. Translating gives CASSQSWGNTIYF.

This chain connects TRBV6-5 to TRBJ2-7; 12 bases align to TRBD2. Germline V gene sequence: CDR1 MNHEY, CDR2 SVGAGI. This CDR3 has 15 amino acids. V lost 6 bases to trimming and J lost 2 bases; unmatched junction nucleotides: 5. CDR3 residues: CASRPTSGGPYEQYF. CDR3 sequence (DNA): TGTGCCAGCAGACCGACTAGCGGGGGACCCTACGAGCAGTACTTC.